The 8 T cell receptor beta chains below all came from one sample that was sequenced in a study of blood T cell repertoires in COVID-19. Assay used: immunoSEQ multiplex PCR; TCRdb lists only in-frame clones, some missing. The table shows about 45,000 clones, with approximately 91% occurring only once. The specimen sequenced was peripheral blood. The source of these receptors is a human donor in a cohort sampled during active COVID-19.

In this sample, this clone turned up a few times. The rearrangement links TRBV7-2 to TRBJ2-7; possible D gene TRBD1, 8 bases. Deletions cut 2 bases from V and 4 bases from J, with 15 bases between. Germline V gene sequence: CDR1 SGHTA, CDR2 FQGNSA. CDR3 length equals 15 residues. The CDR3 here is CASSLSYRGGYEQYF. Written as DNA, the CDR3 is TGTGCCAGCAGCTTATCTTACAGGGGGGGATACGAGCAGTACTTC. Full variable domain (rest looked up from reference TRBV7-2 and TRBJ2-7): GAGVSQSPSNKVTEKGKDVELRCDPISGHTALYWYRQSLGQGLEFLIYFQGNSAPDKSGLPSDRFSAERTGGSVSTLTIQRTQQEDSAVYLCASSLSYRGGYEQYFGPGTRLTVT.

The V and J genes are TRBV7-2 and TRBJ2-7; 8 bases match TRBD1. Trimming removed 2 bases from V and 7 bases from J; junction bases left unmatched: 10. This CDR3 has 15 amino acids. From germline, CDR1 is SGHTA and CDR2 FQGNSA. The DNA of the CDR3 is TGTGCCAGCAGCTTAATCGGCCAGGGGGCAAGAGAGCAGTACTTC. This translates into CASSLIGQGAREQYF.

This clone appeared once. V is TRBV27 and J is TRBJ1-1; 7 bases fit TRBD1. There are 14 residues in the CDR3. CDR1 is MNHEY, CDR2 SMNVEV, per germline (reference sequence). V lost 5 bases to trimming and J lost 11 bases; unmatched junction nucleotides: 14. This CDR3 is CASSPGQAQFEAFF. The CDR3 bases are TGTGCCAGCAGTCCCGGACAGGCCCAGTTTGAGGCTTTCTTT.

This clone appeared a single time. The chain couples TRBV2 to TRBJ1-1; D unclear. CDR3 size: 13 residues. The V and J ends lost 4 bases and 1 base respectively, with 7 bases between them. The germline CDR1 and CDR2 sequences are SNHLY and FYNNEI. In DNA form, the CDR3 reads TGTGCCAGCAGTGGAACAGCGAACACTGAAGCTTTCTTT. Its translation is CASSGTANTEAFF.

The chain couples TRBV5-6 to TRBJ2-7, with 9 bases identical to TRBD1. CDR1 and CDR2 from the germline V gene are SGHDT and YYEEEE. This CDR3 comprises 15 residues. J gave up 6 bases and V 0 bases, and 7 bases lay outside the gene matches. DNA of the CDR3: TGTGCCAGCAGCTTGGTTGGACAGGGGATGGGCGAGCAGTACTTC. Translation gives CASSLVGQGMGEQYF.

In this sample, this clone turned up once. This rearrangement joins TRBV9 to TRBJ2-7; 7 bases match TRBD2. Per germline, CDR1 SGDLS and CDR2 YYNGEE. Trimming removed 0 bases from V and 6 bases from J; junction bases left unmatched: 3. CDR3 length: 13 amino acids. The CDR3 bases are TGTGCCAGCAGCGTAGACGGGGGGAGCGAGCAGTACTTC. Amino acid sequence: CASSVDGGSEQYF.

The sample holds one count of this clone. The CDR3 bases are TGTGCCATCGGCGGGACAGGGGGAACTCAGCCCCAGCATTTT. It encodes CAIGGTGGTQPQHF. The chain has TRBV10-3 and TRBJ1-5; 11 bases are shared with TRBD1. Germline loops: CDR1 ENHRY, CDR2 SYGVKD. The CDR3 has 14 amino acids. V was pared by 8 bases and J by 6 bases, with 6 bases of the junction left unmatched.

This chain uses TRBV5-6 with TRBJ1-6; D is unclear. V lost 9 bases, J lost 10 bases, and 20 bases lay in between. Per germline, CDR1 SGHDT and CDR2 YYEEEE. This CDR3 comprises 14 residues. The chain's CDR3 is CATGKVGEGSPLHF. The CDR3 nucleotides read TGTGCCACCGGGAAGGTTGGGGAGGGATCACCCCTCCACTTT. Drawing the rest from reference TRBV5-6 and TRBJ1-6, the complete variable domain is DAGVTQSPTHLIKTRGQQVTLRCSPKSGHDTVSWYQQALGQGPQFIFQYYEEEERQRGNFPDRFSGHQFPNYSSELNVNALLLGDSALYLCATGKVGEGSPLHFGNGTRLTVT.